The 3 T cell receptor beta chains below were found in one sample sequenced in a study of blood T cell repertoires in COVID-19. Assay: immunoSEQ multiplex PCR; the TCRdb copy retains only in-frame clones and omits some. Of some 150,000 clones detected, 75% to 90% appear once; the ten largest clones hold approximately 4.1%. The specimen sequenced was peripheral blood. All receptors come from a woman aged 60-75 years with active or convalescent COVID-19.

The chain joins TRBV5-4 to TRBJ1-2; 11 nucleotides match TRBD1. The J segment lost 8 bases and the V segment lost 2 bases, leaving 5 bases of the junction unmatched. CDR3 length: 14 amino acids. CDR1 SGHNT and CDR2 YYREEE come from the germline V gene (reference sequence). Here the CDR3 reads CASSFPDRGRGYTF. The DNA of the CDR3 is TGTGCCAGCAGCTTCCCGGACAGGGGGCGAGGCTACACCTTC. The whole variable domain, filled in from reference TRBV5-4 and TRBJ1-2, reads ETGVTQSPTHLIKTRGQQVTLRCSSQSGHNTVSWYQQALGQGPQFIFQYYREEENGRGNFPPRFSGLQFPNYSSELNVNALELDDSALYLCASSFPDRGRGYTFGSGTRLTVV.

This sequence joins TRBV7-9 and TRBJ1-6, with unresolved D. The CDR3 sequence is 12 residues long. Germline CDR1 and CDR2: SEHNR and FQNEAQ (reference sequence). V dropped 3 bases and J dropped 8 bases, with 5 bases sitting between them. The CDR3 sequence is CASSFLDSPLHF. CDR3 nucleotides: TGTGCCAGCAGCTTTTTAGATTCACCCCTCCACTTT.

This chain connects TRBV29-1 to TRBJ1-3, with 8 nucleotides matching TRBD1. Germline assignment: CDR1 SQVTM and CDR2 ANQGSEA. The junction had 0 bases not matched to a gene; V was cut back by 7 bases and J by 1 base. This CDR3 spans 12 amino acids. The CDR3 DNA reads TGCAGCGGGACAGGGTCTGGAAACACCATATATTTT. Its translation: CSGTGSGNTIYF.